The clone carrying this T cell receptor beta chain came up once. The sample comes from a study of blood T cell repertoires in COVID-19. Seattle patients were enrolled during active infection and followed longitudinally. This CDR3 is built from 13 residues. With V trimmed by 11 bases and J by 8 bases, 14 bases remained unmatched. The germline V gene has CDR1 MNHEY and CDR2 SVGAGI. In the source study's methods: Nucleated cell number was recorded as an estimate derived from reference gene primer amplification. The table came from immunoSEQ multiplex PCR; TCRdb's copy has only in-frame clones and leaves some out. V and J calls and clone size follow that table, whereas D and trimming were derived from the DNA. This sample carries roughly 150,000 clones, around four fifths of them seen once, and the ten largest clones take about 8.1%.

What was sequenced was peripheral blood. The origin of this receptor is a woman of 80 years or more with COVID-19, enrolled during active disease. The gene calls are TRBV6-5 and TRBJ1-2; 7 bases line up with TRBD1. As DNA, the CDR3 is TGTGCCGTAGCCGAACTGACAGGGCGCGGCTACACCTTC. Its protein product is CAVAELTGRGYTF.